This TCR beta chain appears in the sequencing data of a study of vaccination effects on CD4 cells after COVID-19. After expansion with viral peptide pools in the ViraFEST assay, antigen-specific CD4+ T cells were sequenced. Isolation of CD4+ T cells took place after more than 9 days of culture. They grew approximately 2.1 million PBMC in each well, adding 7.5 to 10 IU/ml IL-2 and around 10 ug/ml peptides. This CDR3 is built from 12 residues. V was cut by 5 bases and J by 2 bases, with 9 bases left in between. Germline V gene lookup returns CDR1 SQVTM and CDR2 ANQGSEA. Method: immunoSEQ multiplex PCR; TCRdb's copy keeps in-frame clones and lacks some. The sample has tens of thousands of clones, more than 80% seen once; the top ten hold under 3%. As concerns this clone: Its cognate antigen is unknown.

The chain recombines TRBV29-1 with TRBJ2-5, with a possible D match to TRBD1 (6 bases). The sample here was CD4+ T cells from PBMCs cultured with HCoV-229E spike peptides, taken before COVID-19 vaccination. This sequence was found in a human donor who received a COVID-19 vaccine. In nucleotides, the CDR3 is TGCAGCGTTAAAGGGGGACAAGAGACCCAGTACTTC. Amino acids: CSVKGGQETQYF.